Listed below are T cell receptor beta chains from one sample, sequenced in a study of regulatory T cells in long-lasting Graves disease. TCRdb reanalysed the multiplex PCR reads using MiXCR and keeps one entry per CDR3 protein. Of approximately 400,000 distinct CDR3 sequences listed, less than 25% are singletons. This material consisted of peripheral blood mononuclear cells (PBMCs), taken when the disease was refractory, from a patient treated with antithyroid drugs. The receptor set was obtained from a female donor with Graves disease. Both conserved end residues are part of each CDR3. D genes are given only for firm matches. A clone size is listed for some rows: how often the clone was seen (once, few, many), or a class if it is expanded.

J | size | V | D | DNA | CDR3
TRBJ1-2 | - | TRBV5-1 | - | TGCGCCAGCAGCTTGGAGGGGACGACTAACTATGGCTACACCTTC | CASSLEGTTNYGYTF
TRBJ1-5 | few | TRBV15 | - | TGTGCCACCAGCAGAGACCGCTCGAATGGCAATCAGCCCCAGCATTTT | CATSRDRSNGNQPQHF
TRBJ2-1 | - | TRBV10-3 | - | TGTGCCACGGGGACCTCGACCCTCAATGAGCAGTTCTTC | CATGTSTLNEQFF
TRBJ2-5 | - | TRBV5-8 | TRBD2 | TGTGCCAGCAGCCCGACCCAAAGCGGGAGGGCCTGGGAGACCCAGTACTTC | CASSPTQSGRAWETQYF
TRBJ1-2 | many | TRBV6-5 | - | TGTGCCAGCAGTTACGATGGGTCCGGAAACTATGGCTACACCTTC | CASSYDGSGNYGYTF
TRBJ2-7 | many | TRBV6-1 | TRBD2 | TGTGCCAGCAGTCGACTAGCGAGCAACTACGAGCAGTACTTC | CASSRLASNYEQYF
TRBJ2-7 | - | TRBV7-8 | - | TGTGCCAGCAGCGTCCACCGGGACATTGCTTACGAGCAGTACTTC | CASSVHRDIAYEQYF
TRBJ2-7 | many | TRBV28 | - | TGTGCCAGCATCGGACGGCCTGCGGGGCAGTACTTC | CASIGRPAGQYF
TRBJ2-7 | many | TRBV30 | TRBD2 | TGTGCCTTCAGGCGGGGGGCTCAAGAGCAGTACTTC | CAFRRGAQEQYF
TRBJ1-5 | - | TRBV2 | - | TGTGCCAGCAGTGGATGGATCAATCAGCCCCAGCATTTT | CASSGWINQPQHF
TRBJ1-2 | few | TRBV7-2 | - | TGTGCCAGCAGCTACGGGGTGGCTGGCTACACCTTC | CASSYGVAGYTF
TRBJ1-5 | many | TRBV28 | - | TGTGCCAGCTGCCTGGGGGCAGTTCAGCCCCAGCATTTT | CASCLGAVQPQHF
TRBJ2-7 | many | TRBV20-1 | TRBD2 | TGCAGTGCTAGCGGGAGGGGAGTCTACGAGCAGTACTTC | CSASGRGVYEQYF
TRBJ2-3 | once | TRBV30 | TRBD2 | TGTGCCTGGTTACGTAGCGGGAGAACAGATACGCAGTATTTT | CAWLRSGRTDTQYF
TRBJ2-7 | - | TRBV3-1 | - | TGTGCCAGCAGCCAAGAGCAGGCATCCTACGAGCAGTACTTC | CASSQEQASYEQYF
TRBJ1-2 | many | TRBV2 | - | TGTGCCAGCAGTGAACAGGGGATCACTATGCAGGCTAACTATGGCTACACCTTC | CASSEQGITMQANYGYTF
TRBJ1-6 | - | TRBV5-4 | - | TGTGCCAGCAAAAGGAGCTCCTATAATTCACCCCTCCACTTT | CASKRSSYNSPLHF
TRBJ2-2 | - | TRBV2 | TRBD2 | TGTGCCAGCAGTGGGGGCGGGGGGCTGTTTTTT | CASSGGGGLFF
TRBJ2-7 | many | TRBV6-1 | - | TGTGCCAGCAGTGGGGTGGGGACTTGGGTGCGCAAGCAGTACTTC | CASSGVGTWVRKQYF
TRBJ1-2 | - | TRBV9 | TRBD1 | TGTGCCAGCAGCGACGGGACAGGGGGCTTGTATGGCTACACCTTC | CASSDGTGGLYGYTF
TRBJ1-1 | - | TRBV7-9 | TRBD1 | TGTGCCAGCAGCTCGAGGGACAGGGTGAACACTGAAGCTTTCTTT | CASSSRDRVNTEAFF
TRBJ2-7 | - | TRBV4-3 | TRBD2 | TGCGCCAGCAGCCAATTCCTAGCGGGAGTCCCCTACGAGCAGTACTTC | CASSQFLAGVPYEQYF
TRBJ2-7 | many | TRBV27 | - | TGTGCCAGCAGCCCGGTTGGGAGCTCCTACGAGCAGTACTTC | CASSPVGSSYEQYF
TRBJ2-1 | few | TRBV20-1 | TRBD2 | TGCAGTGCTAGTCAAACTAGCGGTTACAATGAGCAGTTCTTC | CSASQTSGYNEQFF
TRBJ2-7 | many | TRBV12-3/TRBV12-4 | TRBD1 | TGTGCCAGCAGCCGAGACAGGGGGCCCTACGAGCAGTACTTC | CASSRDRGPYEQYF
TRBJ1-1 | - | TRBV6-5 | TRBD1 | TGTGCCAGCAGTTTTCGTGGGACAGCTAACACTGAAGCTTTCTTT | CASSFRGTANTEAFF
TRBJ2-1 | - | TRBV19 | - | TGTGCCAGTACTCGGGACCCCACGAGTAATGAGCAGTTCTTC | CASTRDPTSNEQFF
TRBJ1-5 | few | TRBV20-1 | TRBD1 | TGCAGTGCTATTAAGGGACAGTACAATCAGCCCCAGCATTTT | CSAIKGQYNQPQHF
TRBJ1-2 | - | TRBV7-2 | - | TGTGCCAGCAGCAATACAGGAAGCTATGGCTACACCTTC | CASSNTGSYGYTF
TRBJ1-1 | many | TRBV11-2 | TRBD1 | TGTGCCAGCAGCTTGAGGGGACAGGGGGCATCTTTAGCTTTCTTT | CASSLRGQGASLAFF
TRBJ2-7 | - | TRBV14 | TRBD1 | TGTGCCAGCAGCCCTTACAGGGGGACCTACGAGCAGTACTTC | CASSPYRGTYEQYF
TRBJ2-7 | many | TRBV28 | - | TGTGCCAGCAGTTTTGGGCGGTACTACGAGCAGTACTTC | CASSFGRYYEQYF
TRBJ2-2 | few | TRBV7-2 | - | TGTGCCAGCAGCAAGGAGGCACCGAACACCGGGGAGCTGTTTTTT | CASSKEAPNTGELFF
TRBJ1-2 | - | TRBV20-1 | - | TGCAGTGCTGGGGTTGTGGGGAACTATGGCTACACCTTC | CSAGVVGNYGYTF
TRBJ2-7 | - | TRBV30 | - | TGTGCCTGGCACCGGGACGGTCTCGAGCAGTACTTC | CAWHRDGLEQYF
TRBJ2-7 | few | TRBV5-4 | TRBD2 | TGTGCCAGCAGCTTGGGGGGACTAGCGGGAAACGAGCAGTACTTC | CASSLGGLAGNEQYF
TRBJ1-2 | many | TRBV28 | - | TGTGCCAGCAGCCCTCTCGGGGGCGACTATGGCTACACCTTC | CASSPLGGDYGYTF
TRBJ2-7 | - | TRBV7-9 | - | TGTGCCAGCAGCTTAGGGCGGAGCCCCCCCTACGAGCAGTACTTC | CASSLGRSPPYEQYF
TRBJ1-3 | - | TRBV4-2 | - | TGTGCCAGCAGCCAAGACACACAGAGTTCTGGAAACACCATATATTTT | CASSQDTQSSGNTIYF
TRBJ2-7 | - | TRBV28 | - | TGTGCCAGCAGGGCTGGGGGCGGACCCTCCTACGAGCAGTACTTC | CASRAGGGPSYEQYF
TRBJ2-2 | - | TRBV5-1 | TRBD2 | TGTGCCAGCAGCTCACTAGCGGGAGTGGGTACCGGGGAGCTGTTTTTT | CASSSLAGVGTGELFF
TRBJ1-5 | - | TRBV7-2 | - | TGTGCCAGCAGCTTATTCAGACTTAGCAATCAGCCCCAGCATTTT | CASSLFRLSNQPQHF
TRBJ2-7 | many | TRBV2 | TRBD2 | TGTGCCAGCAGTGAGATAGGGACTAGCGGGAACGAGCAGTACTTC | CASSEIGTSGNEQYF
TRBJ2-7 | once | TRBV19 | - | TGTGCCAGTAGTATCAGTCAGAACGAGCAGTACTTC | CASSISQNEQYF
TRBJ2-5 | - | TRBV5-1 | - | TGCGCCAGCAGCTCGGAAATTCAAGAGACCCAGTACTTC | CASSSEIQETQYF
TRBJ2-2 | many | TRBV2 | - | TGTGCCAGCACTCGGGGGCCCGGGGAGCTGTTTTTT | CASTRGPGELFF
TRBJ2-5 | many | TRBV12-3/TRBV12-4 | - | TGTGCCACCCAGCCAGGGGTAGAAGAGACCCAGTACTTC | CATQPGVEETQYF